The T cell receptor (beta chain) under discussion was sequenced for a study of blood T cells in healthy people across ages. Study background: With template switching, about one barcoded beta molecule was captured per two T cells. Study-level results: The fall in TCR beta diversity per million T cells was roughly linear with age.

Comments on this clonotype: Its antigen is as yet unknown.

The length of the CDR3 is 15 residues. V was pared by 2 bases and J by 0 bases, with 10 bases between. The V gene's germline CDR1 is MNHEY and CDR2 SVGEGT. With a J-beta primer mix and a sample-barcoded 5' primer, a second PCR ran about 7 to 12 cycles. A template-switch adaptor that had 12 random nucleotides put a tag on each cDNA molecule. All samples gave at least 2.5 million CDR3-containing paired-end reads. Using its own MiXCR run on the 5' RACE reads, TCRdb lists one record per CDR3 protein. This table holds over 700,000 distinct CDR3 sequences, about 53% found once. The clonotype was recovered from a man older than 75 in good health. This rearrangement joins TRBV6-2 or TRBV6-3 to TRBJ1-2; weak D call: TRBD1 (5 bases). The sample was blood. This chain's CDR3 is CASSYRGRANYGYTF. In DNA form, the CDR3 reads TGTGCCAGCAGTTACCGCGGCAGGGCTAACTATGGCTACACCTTC.